The rows below give T cell receptor beta chains drawn from one sample of a study of neurological immune-mediated disorders. TCRdb independently ran MiXCR on the 5' RACE reads; one entry per CDR3 protein. The sample yields 45,000 to 60,000 distinct CDR3 sequences, 2.5% seen once. Sequenced sample: PBMCs. The source is a middle-aged man with multiple sclerosis. Both conserved end residues are part of each CDR3. A D gene is named only where the DNA matches it firmly. Size tells how often a clone was seen (once, few, many) or the class of an expanded clone, and some rows leave it out.

cdr3_nt: TGTGCCAGCAGCGTAGCTCGTGGACGGAAGAATGAAAAACTGTTTTTT
cdr3_aa: CASSVARGRKNEKLFF
v_call: TRBV9
d_call: .
cdr3_length: 16
j_call: TRBJ1-4
clone_size: many

cdr3_nt: TGCGCCAGCAGCCAAGTTATGGTAGGGACCCAGTACTTC
cdr3_aa: CASSQVMVGTQYF
v_call: TRBV4-1
d_call: .
cdr3_length: 13
j_call: TRBJ2-5
clone_size: many

cdr3_nt: TGCGCCAGCAGCTTGGAACGGGGGGCTACCGGGGAGCTGTTTTTT
cdr3_aa: CASSLERGATGELFF
v_call: TRBV5-1
d_call: .
cdr3_length: 15
j_call: TRBJ2-2
clone_size: many

cdr3_nt: TGCAGTGCTAGAGAAGCGGGGGGGCTTCCTGGGGAGCTGTTTTTT
cdr3_aa: CSAREAGGLPGELFF
v_call: TRBV20-1
d_call: TRBD2
cdr3_length: 15
j_call: TRBJ2-2
clone_size: many

cdr3_nt: TGTGCCAGCAGCCGACAGGCTACCTACGAGCAGTACTTC
cdr3_aa: CASSRQATYEQYF
v_call: TRBV6-6
d_call: .
cdr3_length: 13
j_call: TRBJ2-7
clone_size: many

cdr3_nt: TGTGCCAGCAGCCATCGGACAGGGAGGCAGCCCCAGCATTTT
cdr3_aa: CASSHRTGRQPQHF
v_call: TRBV5-6
d_call: TRBD1
cdr3_length: 14
j_call: TRBJ1-5
clone_size: many

cdr3_nt: TGCAGCGTCCAGCAGGACGCTGGGGGCTACACCTTC
cdr3_aa: CSVQQDAGGYTF
v_call: TRBV29-1
d_call: .
cdr3_length: 12
j_call: TRBJ1-2
clone_size: many

cdr3_nt: TGCAGTGCCGCGCCTGGACAGCCCAATCAGCCCCAGCATTTT
cdr3_aa: CSAAPGQPNQPQHF
v_call: TRBV20-1
d_call: .
cdr3_length: 14
j_call: TRBJ1-5
clone_size: many

cdr3_nt: TGCGCCAGCAGCTCGGGACTAGCGGGGCACACAGATACGCAGTATTTT
cdr3_aa: CASSSGLAGHTDTQYF
v_call: TRBV5-1
d_call: TRBD2
cdr3_length: 16
j_call: TRBJ2-3
clone_size: many

cdr3_nt: TGTGCCAGCAGCCATAGTAGGGTAGGGGAGACCCAGTACTTC
cdr3_aa: CASSHSRVGETQYF
v_call: TRBV7-2
d_call: .
cdr3_length: 14
j_call: TRBJ2-5
clone_size: many

cdr3_nt: TGTGCCAGCAGTTACTCTCAGGGCGGTCCCTATGGCTACACCTTC
cdr3_aa: CASSYSQGGPYGYTF
v_call: TRBV6-5
d_call: .
cdr3_length: 15
j_call: TRBJ1-2
clone_size: many

cdr3_nt: TGTGCCACCTCAGAAGGAATCTGGACCCCCCAGTTCTTC
cdr3_aa: CATSEGIWTPQFF
v_call: TRBV6-4
d_call: .
cdr3_length: 13
j_call: TRBJ2-1
clone_size: many

cdr3_nt: TGTGCCAGCAGTTTCGGCCTTAGCACAGATACGCAGTATTTT
cdr3_aa: CASSFGLSTDTQYF
v_call: TRBV12-3/TRBV12-4
d_call: .
cdr3_length: 14
j_call: TRBJ2-3
clone_size: many

cdr3_nt: TGTGCCAGCAGCCCGACCGGGACGCCTGGAAACACCATATATTTT
cdr3_aa: CASSPTGTPGNTIYF
v_call: TRBV3-1
d_call: .
cdr3_length: 15
j_call: TRBJ1-3
clone_size: many

cdr3_nt: TGCGCCAGCAGCCAAGAGGTGGCGGGGGGTTGGAATTCCGAGCAGTACTTC
cdr3_aa: CASSQEVAGGWNSEQYF
v_call: TRBV4-3
d_call: TRBD2
cdr3_length: 17
j_call: TRBJ2-7
clone_size: many

cdr3_nt: TGTGCCAGCAGCTTAGTCGAGGCGCAGCCCCAGCATTTT
cdr3_aa: CASSLVEAQPQHF
v_call: TRBV7-2
d_call: .
cdr3_length: 13
j_call: TRBJ1-5
clone_size: many

cdr3_nt: TGCGCCAGCAGCGTCCGTCCCGGGACTAGCGGGGGGCCTTCGAACACCGGGGAGCTGTTTTTT
cdr3_aa: CASSVRPGTSGGPSNTGELFF
v_call: TRBV5-1
d_call: TRBD2
cdr3_length: 21
j_call: TRBJ2-2
clone_size: many

cdr3_nt: TGTGCCAGCAGCTTAGCTAATTCACCCCTCCACTTT
cdr3_aa: CASSLANSPLHF
v_call: TRBV7-9
d_call: .
cdr3_length: 12
j_call: TRBJ1-6
clone_size: many

cdr3_nt: TGTGCCAGCAGCTTGCAGGGAAGTAGACCGGGATCACCCCTCCACTTT
cdr3_aa: CASSLQGSRPGSPLHF
v_call: TRBV5-5
d_call: .
cdr3_length: 16
j_call: TRBJ1-6
clone_size: many

cdr3_nt: TGTGCCAGCAAGTTCACGGGACTAGCGGCCTCTGGGGCCAACGTCCTGACTTTC
cdr3_aa: CASKFTGLAASGANVLTF
v_call: TRBV12-3/TRBV12-4
d_call: TRBD2
cdr3_length: 18
j_call: TRBJ2-6
clone_size: many

cdr3_nt: TGCGCCAGCAGCTTGGGACAGAGACCCTACGAGCAGTACTTC
cdr3_aa: CASSLGQRPYEQYF
v_call: TRBV5-1
d_call: .
cdr3_length: 14
j_call: TRBJ2-7
clone_size: many

cdr3_nt: TGTGCCAGCACCCCCGGCGGGGGGCCCTATGGCTACACCTTC
cdr3_aa: CASTPGGGPYGYTF
v_call: TRBV5-6
d_call: .
cdr3_length: 14
j_call: TRBJ1-2
clone_size: many

cdr3_nt: TGTGCCAGCAGCGGAGGTGGGAACACTGAAGCTTTCTTT
cdr3_aa: CASSGGGNTEAFF
v_call: TRBV12-3/TRBV12-4
d_call: .
cdr3_length: 13
j_call: TRBJ1-1
clone_size: many

cdr3_nt: TGTGCCATCAGTGAGACAGGGGGCTATGGCTACACCTTC
cdr3_aa: CAISETGGYGYTF
v_call: TRBV10-3
d_call: TRBD1
cdr3_length: 13
j_call: TRBJ1-2
clone_size: many

cdr3_nt: TGCGCCAGCAGCCTCAGACAGGGCGGGGCTGAAGCTTTCTTT
cdr3_aa: CASSLRQGGAEAFF
v_call: TRBV5-1
d_call: TRBD1
cdr3_length: 14
j_call: TRBJ1-1
clone_size: many

cdr3_nt: TGTGCCAGCACGGGGACTAGCGGGTACGAGCAGTACTTC
cdr3_aa: CASTGTSGYEQYF
v_call: TRBV12-3/TRBV12-4
d_call: TRBD2
cdr3_length: 13
j_call: TRBJ2-7
clone_size: many

cdr3_nt: TGTGCCAGCAGTGGTGACAGGGTGTCCTACGAGCAGTACTTC
cdr3_aa: CASSGDRVSYEQYF
v_call: TRBV3-1
d_call: TRBD1
cdr3_length: 14
j_call: TRBJ2-7
clone_size: many

cdr3_nt: TGTGCCAGCGGAGCCAGCTTCACAGATACGCAGTATTTT
cdr3_aa: CASGASFTDTQYF
v_call: TRBV6-4
d_call: .
cdr3_length: 13
j_call: TRBJ2-3
clone_size: many

cdr3_nt: TGTGCCATCAGCGGGACTCTGGGTCCTTACGAGCAGTACTTC
cdr3_aa: CAISGTLGPYEQYF
v_call: TRBV10-3
d_call: .
cdr3_length: 14
j_call: TRBJ2-7
clone_size: .

cdr3_nt: TGTGCCAGCAGCTTTAGGGTCGGCACCGGGGAGCTGTTTTTT
cdr3_aa: CASSFRVGTGELFF
v_call: TRBV7-9
d_call: .
cdr3_length: 14
j_call: TRBJ2-2
clone_size: many

cdr3_nt: TGCAGTGCTAGAGATCAGAGCGAGTACGAGCAGTACTTC
cdr3_aa: CSARDQSEYEQYF
v_call: TRBV20-1
d_call: .
cdr3_length: 13
j_call: TRBJ2-7
clone_size: many

cdr3_nt: TGTGCCAGCAGCTTGAGCGGGGGGGGGCACACCGGGGAGCTGTTTTTT
cdr3_aa: CASSLSGGGHTGELFF
v_call: TRBV7-6
d_call: TRBD2
cdr3_length: 16
j_call: TRBJ2-2
clone_size: few

cdr3_nt: TGTGCCAGCCTCTGGACCCCGGGGGCCACCTTCGGGAGAGAGCAGTACTTC
cdr3_aa: CASLWTPGATFGREQYF
v_call: TRBV6-5
d_call: .
cdr3_length: 17
j_call: TRBJ2-7
clone_size: many

cdr3_nt: TGCGCCAGCAGCTTGCAAGAGACCCAGTACTTC
cdr3_aa: CASSLQETQYF
v_call: TRBV5-1
d_call: .
cdr3_length: 11
j_call: TRBJ2-5
clone_size: medium-sized

cdr3_nt: TGTGCCAGCTCCCCCGGTGGAGCCTTATATCAGCCCCAGCATTTT
cdr3_aa: CASSPGGALYQPQHF
v_call: TRBV9
d_call: .
cdr3_length: 15
j_call: TRBJ1-5
clone_size: many

cdr3_nt: TGCAGTGCTAGCCCTAGCCTAGGCACAGATACGCAGTATTTT
cdr3_aa: CSASPSLGTDTQYF
v_call: TRBV20-1
d_call: .
cdr3_length: 14
j_call: TRBJ2-3
clone_size: many

cdr3_nt: TGTGCCAGCAGCCTCCAGGGGGCGAACACTGAAGCTTTCTTT
cdr3_aa: CASSLQGANTEAFF
v_call: TRBV7-2
d_call: TRBD1
cdr3_length: 14
j_call: TRBJ1-1
clone_size: .

cdr3_nt: .
cdr3_aa: CASSSSTGNIDGYTF
v_call: TRBV12-3/TRBV12-4
d_call: .
cdr3_length: 15
j_call: TRBJ1-2
clone_size: many

cdr3_nt: TGTGCCAGTAGTATTAGGAATGTTTTCGGGGTCACTGAAGCTTTCTTT
cdr3_aa: CASSIRNVFGVTEAFF
v_call: TRBV19
d_call: .
cdr3_length: 16
j_call: TRBJ1-1
clone_size: few

cdr3_nt: TGTGCCAGCAGTAGGGACAGTGGTAGCAATCAGCCCCAGCATTTT
cdr3_aa: CASSRDSGSNQPQHF
v_call: TRBV2
d_call: TRBD1
cdr3_length: 15
j_call: TRBJ1-5
clone_size: many

cdr3_nt: TGTGCCAGCAGCCACTTCGGACAGGCCAACTATGGCTACACCTTC
cdr3_aa: CASSHFGQANYGYTF
v_call: TRBV14
d_call: TRBD1
cdr3_length: 15
j_call: TRBJ1-2
clone_size: many

cdr3_nt: TGTGCCAGCAGCTTAGAGAGGGGACAGACCCAGTACTTC
cdr3_aa: CASSLERGQTQYF
v_call: TRBV11-2
d_call: .
cdr3_length: 13
j_call: TRBJ2-5
clone_size: .

cdr3_nt: TGTGCCAGCAGGTCGACATGGGCTAATGAAAAACTGTTTTTT
cdr3_aa: CASRSTWANEKLFF
v_call: TRBV6-5
d_call: .
cdr3_length: 14
j_call: TRBJ1-4
clone_size: many

cdr3_nt: TGTGCCAGCAGTGATTGGACAGTCTACGAGCAGTACTTC
cdr3_aa: CASSDWTVYEQYF
v_call: TRBV2
d_call: .
cdr3_length: 13
j_call: TRBJ2-7
clone_size: many

cdr3_nt: TGTGCCAGCGGTAGCGGGGGAGAGAACAATGAGCAGTTCTTC
cdr3_aa: CASGSGGENNEQFF
v_call: TRBV9
d_call: TRBD2
cdr3_length: 14
j_call: TRBJ2-1
clone_size: many

cdr3_nt: TGTGCCAGCAGCCAAGCAGATGAAGCTTTCTTT
cdr3_aa: CASSQADEAFF
v_call: TRBV3-1
d_call: .
cdr3_length: 11
j_call: TRBJ1-1
clone_size: many

cdr3_nt: TGCAGTGCTTCGGACAGGGAAATAAGTCCCCTCCACTTT
cdr3_aa: CSASDREISPLHF
v_call: TRBV20-1
d_call: TRBD1
cdr3_length: 13
j_call: TRBJ1-6
clone_size: many

cdr3_nt: TGCGCCAGCAGCTTGGAGCCAGGGGTGGCGCAGTATTTT
cdr3_aa: CASSLEPGVAQYF
v_call: TRBV5-1
d_call: .
cdr3_length: 13
j_call: TRBJ2-3
clone_size: many

cdr3_nt: TGCAGTGCTAGAGATCCGGGGCGGCCGAACACTGAAGCTTTCTTT
cdr3_aa: CSARDPGRPNTEAFF
v_call: TRBV20-1
d_call: .
cdr3_length: 15
j_call: TRBJ1-1
clone_size: many

cdr3_nt: TGTGCCAGCAGCTTATTTCAGGGATCCTACAATGAGCAGTTCTTC
cdr3_aa: CASSLFQGSYNEQFF
v_call: TRBV7-2
d_call: .
cdr3_length: 15
j_call: TRBJ2-1
clone_size: many

cdr3_nt: TGTGCCCGCAGTCCCGCCTACGAGCAGTACTTC
cdr3_aa: CARSPAYEQYF
v_call: TRBV19
d_call: .
cdr3_length: 11
j_call: TRBJ2-7
clone_size: few

cdr3_nt: TGCGCCAGCAGCTTGGGGACAGGGGCCAACTATGGCCACACCTTC
cdr3_aa: CASSLGTGANYGHTF
v_call: TRBV5-1
d_call: TRBD1
cdr3_length: 15
j_call: TRBJ1-2
clone_size: .

cdr3_nt: TGTGCCACCGGGGACAGTAAGGATCAGCCCCAGCATTTT
cdr3_aa: CATGDSKDQPQHF
v_call: TRBV19
d_call: TRBD1
cdr3_length: 13
j_call: TRBJ1-5
clone_size: few